This T cell receptor (beta chain) came from a study of T cells in Graves' hyperthyroidism and ophthalmopathy (dated by TCRdb to about 2019). Study-level background: Peripheral blood samples were taken at the time of initial diagnosis, prior to any treatment. A discovery cohort of about 96 patients, fewer than 50 with Graves' ophthalmopathy and 55 to 65 with stable Graves' hyperthyroidism, was used to find distinguishing TCR V-J signatures. In addition, the study compared T-cell repertoires in thyroid tissue and in blood from roughly 6 Graves' hyperthyroidism patients. The roughly 91 discovery patients were randomly divided into training and test sets at a 7:3 ratio. After sampling, hyperthyroidism patients received methimazole starting at 30 mg daily, and ophthalmopathy patients received high-dose intravenous methylprednisolone. Whether ophthalmopathy could be predicted prospectively was tested in an independent validation cohort made up of about 20 hyperthyroidism patients plus 17 patients who later progressed to ophthalmopathy. TCR Vbeta CDR3 sequencing of approximately 140 peripheral blood samples (43 ophthalmopathy, around 80 hyperthyroidism and 17 progressor patients) is reported in the paper.

Per the germline V gene, SGHTA is the CDR1 and FQGTGA is the CDR2. Its CDR3 holds 17 amino acids, cysteine through phenylalanine. Only the CDR3 DNA is retained, 51 bases long and in frame from the first base. V is trimmed back by 3 bases and J by 4 bases, and the junction contains 11 bases that no gene match accounts for. The TCR beta CDR3 regions were amplified from the RNA transcripts. For the first round of RT-PCR on the TCR CDR3, the HTBI primer set was used together with the Qiagen OneStep RT-PCR kit. A second multiplex PCR round built the libraries, followed by size selection and purification. Paired-end sequencing of the libraries was performed with 100 bp reads on an Illumina HiSeq2000. The study's processing was this. SOAPnuke was used to process the raw data, removing reads that contained adapters or uncalled bases, had a mean Phred below 15, or lacked an exact match to the constant primer or identifier. High-quality paired reads were merged with COPE v1.2.5, and unique nucleotide sequences were defined as clonotypes. Clonotypes were aligned to IMGT TRBV, TRBD and TRBJ reference segments using MiTCR v1.1. Only V-J combinations with frequency above 0.0001, covering about 99% of repertoires, were analysed. The TCS score was defined as F50 (clonal expansion) divided by E x V (chaos), with BLOSUM62-based TCRdist calculated between CDR3 peptides within each V-J. Welch's t-statistics and random forest reduced 450 to 600 V-J features to 13, which were used in a naive Bayes classifier (R e1071). TCRdb itself trimmed the public reads at Q25 with fastp, ran MiXCR and retained productive beta chains. Every entry covers one CDR3 protein and lists the most common genes and DNA from its rows. TCRdb's processing, not the authors' own work, is the source of the V and J calls. Within this sample are 500,000 to 550,000 distinct CDR3 sequences, with 15% to 20% of them counted one time only. The ten biggest clones cover about 45% of the sample.

Here is what the overall study found, with its caveats: In validation, the model predicted progression to ophthalmopathy with approximately 71% sensitivity and 72% to 85% specificity, a median of approximately 6.5 months before onset. In cross-validation, a model built on a 13 V-J signature told ophthalmopathy apart from stable hyperthyroidism with approximately 90% sensitivity and around 84% specificity, and in testing the same model reached 80%/75%. Most expanded thyroid clonotypes (frequency above 0.001) were also detected in blood, a finding suggesting that blood repertoires may reflect thyroid immune responses. No statistical method was used to set the sample size in advance, and investigators knew the group allocation.

Moderately to severely active disease, a Clinical Activity Score of at least 3, a NOSPECS grade of at least 4, and a duration under 3 months were present in ophthalmopathy patients. Exclusion was applied to patients with uncontrolled infections, other autoimmune diseases, pregnancy or lactation. Diagnoses relied on clinical symptoms, serum thyroxine and TRAb, thyroid ultrasound and orbital computed tomography. Ficoll-Paque density gradient centrifugation was used to isolate PBMCs from about 9.4 ml of fresh peripheral blood. Total RNA was extracted with Trizol reagent, and quality was checked on an Agilent 2100 Bioanalyzer. To note about this clonotype: The specificity of this receptor is unknown. Base-call qualities are not available, and no considerably larger clone is one nucleotide away.

The receptor comes from a man in his forties with Graves' ophthalmopathy. In this chain, TRBV7-3 is recombined with TRBJ2-3, with 9 bases matching TRBD2. Sequencing was done on a sample of blood. The bases read TGTGCCAGCAGCTTGGGGCCGGGACTAGCAAATTCAGATACGCAGTATTTT. This codes for CASSLGPGLANSDTQYF.